Below, 18 T cell receptor beta chains from the same sample are listed, as sequenced in a study of cytomegalovirus exposure and HLA in healthy donors. The method was immunoSEQ multiplex PCR; TCRdb's version includes in-frame clones alone and lacks a portion of them. The sample shows approximately 210,000 clones, around 88% of them seen only once. Sequenced sample: PBMCs. These receptors all come from a woman between 18 and 30 years old in good health and CMV-seronegative.

This chain joins TRBV27 and TRBJ2-1; tentatively, D is TRBD2 (5 bases). The V gene lost 2 bases and the J gene lost 2 bases, with 7 bases spanning the gap. This CDR3 has 14 residues. In germline, CDR1 is MNHEY, CDR2 SMNVEV (reference sequence). The CDR3 sequence: CASSLRETYNEQFF. In DNA form, the CDR3 reads TGTGCCAGCAGTTTAAGGGAGACCTACAATGAGCAGTTCTTC.

This chain uses TRBV7-3 with TRBJ2-1; 11 bases line up with TRBD1. V was clipped by 5 bases and J by 9 bases; unmatched bases: 6. Germline loops: CDR1 SGHTA, CDR2 FQGTGA. The CDR3 runs 14 residues. This CDR3 is CASSAGQGASEQFF. CDR3 sequence (DNA): TGTGCCAGCAGCGCCGGACAGGGGGCGAGTGAGCAGTTCTTC.

The CDR3 DNA is TGCGCCAGCAGCCAAGGGTATGGTCTAGCGGGAGGGCCGGGTTACGAGCAGTACTTC. Its protein is CASSQGYGLAGGPGYEQYF. V and J are TRBV4-3 and TRBJ2-7; 12 bases agree with TRBD2. The CDR3 is 19 amino acids. Trimming cost V 1 base and J 4 bases; bases outside gene matches: 14. The V gene's germline CDR1 is LGHNA and CDR2 YSLEER.

J is TRBJ1-2 and V is TRBV28; TRBD1 matches 9 bases. CDR3 size: 15 residues. CDR1 and CDR2 (germline): MDHEN, SYDVKM. Losses at the gene ends were 5 bases for V and 6 bases for J; bases not matched to a gene: 10. This CDR3 reads CASSPPGQGFHGYTF. CDR3 nucleotides: TGTGCCAGCAGTCCTCCGGGACAGGGTTTCCATGGCTACACCTTC.

This chain uses TRBV10-3 with TRBJ1-1, with TRBD1 as a possible D gene (5 bases). Germline V gene sequence: CDR1 ENHRY, CDR2 SYGVKD. V gave up 7 bases and J gave up 1 base, with 16 bases separating them. The CDR3 totals 15 residues. CDR3 loop: CAIKMTDFGNTEAFF. CDR3 DNA sequence: TGTGCCATCAAGATGACAGACTTCGGGAACACTGAAGCTTTCTTT.

V gene TRBV7-3 combines with J gene TRBJ2-1, with D perhaps TRBD1 (5 bases). V was clipped by 4 bases and J by 6 bases, with 10 bases between them. This CDR3 contains 13 residues. CDR1 is SGHTA, CDR2 FQGTGA, per germline. This chain's CDR3 is CASSSDILNEQFF. The CDR3 region has the DNA TGTGCCAGCAGCTCGGACATACTCAATGAGCAGTTCTTC.

This sequence joins TRBV5-1 and TRBJ2-7; 8 nucleotides align to TRBD2. The CDR3 sequence is 16 residues long. Trimming at V came to 2 bases and at J to 0 bases, leaving 7 bases not matched to a gene. Germline-derived CDR1 and CDR2 are SGHRS and YFSETQ. This chain's CDR3 is CASSFGAGLASYEQYF. DNA for the CDR3: TGCGCCAGCAGCTTCGGAGCCGGACTAGCCTCCTACGAGCAGTACTTC.

This rearrangement joins TRBV7-6 to TRBJ2-7; 9 bases fit TRBD1. This CDR3 spans 19 amino acids. J lost 2 bases, V lost 1 base, and 15 bases had no gene match. Germline loops: CDR1 SGHVS, CDR2 FNYEAQ. CDR3 nucleotides: TGTGCCAGCAGCTTAGTTACAGGGGGCAGGACAGCGGGAACCTACGAGCAGTACTTC. Amino acids: CASSLVTGGRTAGTYEQYF.

About this clone itself: Other DNA sequences in the sample encode the same CDR3. This sequence joins TRBV27 and TRBJ2-1, with a possible D match to TRBD2 (6 bases). The germline gives CDR1 MNHEY, CDR2 SMNVEV (reference sequence). The CDR3 totals 13 residues. V lost 0 bases, J lost 6 bases, and 6 bases lay in between. CDR3 in amino acids: CASSLSGGNEQFF. The CDR3 nucleotides are TGTGCCAGCAGTTTATCGGGGGGCAATGAGCAGTTCTTC.

V is TRBV19 and J is TRBJ2-7; 11 bases are a match to TRBD1. Per germline, CDR1 LNHDA and CDR2 SQIVND (reference sequence). V lost 8 bases, J lost 5 bases, and 8 bases stayed unmatched. This CDR3 spans 14 amino acids. The CDR3 sequence: CASLDRDRGNEQYF. Written as DNA, the CDR3 is TGTGCCAGTTTGGACCGGGACAGGGGGAACGAGCAGTACTTC.

This chain links TRBV28 with TRBJ1-1; 7 bases line up with TRBD1. The ends lost 2 bases at V and 1 base at J; junction bases unmatched: 10. CDR1 is MDHEN and CDR2 is SYDVKM in the germline V gene. The CDR3 sequence is 17 residues long. CDR3 region: CASSLGVGSGGNTEAFF. In nucleotides, the CDR3 is TGTGCCAGCAGTTTAGGAGTTGGGTCAGGGGGGAACACTGAAGCTTTCTTT.

The rearrangement uses TRBV28 and TRBJ1-4, with D unresolved. V was shortened by 4 bases and J by 0 bases, with 6 bases between the two germline ends. This CDR3 has 14 amino acids. The germline V gene encodes CDR1 MDHEN and CDR2 SYDVKM. The CDR3 bases are TGTGCCAGCAGTTCGACACCAACTAATGAAAAACTGTTTTTT. Amino acids: CASSSTPTNEKLFF.

V and J are TRBV7-9 and TRBJ2-1, with TRBD2 matching over 12 bases. Germline values: CDR1 SEHNR, CDR2 FQNEAQ (reference sequence). V lost 3 bases to trimming and J lost 9 bases; unmatched junction nucleotides: 6. This CDR3 is built from 15 residues. In nucleotides, the CDR3 is TGTGCCAGCAGCTTGCGACTAGCGGGAGAGGTTGAGCAGTTCTTC. Translating it yields CASSLRLAGEVEQFF. Full variable domain (missing parts from reference TRBV7-9 and TRBJ2-1): DTGVSQNPRHKITKRGQNVTFRCDPISEHNRLYWYRQTLGQGPEFLTYFQNEAQLEKSRLLSDRFSAERPKGSFSTLEIQRTEQGDSAMYLCASSLRLAGEVEQFFGPGTRLTVL.

The chain recombines TRBV2 with TRBJ2-2, with 10 bases identical to TRBD2. The CDR3 is made up of 16 amino acids. The trim removed 8 bases at V and 5 bases at J, leaving 11 bases unmatched. CDR1 SNHLY and CDR2 FYNNEI come from the germline V gene. Here the CDR3 reads CASGIAGGRGTGELFF. CDR3 DNA sequence: TGTGCCAGCGGGATAGCGGGGGGTAGGGGGACCGGGGAGCTGTTTTTT.

This chain joins TRBV28 and TRBJ2-7, with TRBD2 as a possible D gene (5 bases). V lost 3 bases to trimming and J lost 0 bases, with 18 bases between them. Germline values: CDR1 MDHEN, CDR2 SYDVKM. The CDR3 is 17 residues long. The CDR3 region is CASSFGVAPISSYEQYF. The CDR3 DNA sequence: TGTGCCAGCAGTTTCGGGGTTGCACCGATAAGCTCCTACGAGCAGTACTTC.

The chain combines TRBV11-2 with TRBJ2-1; D is perhaps TRBD1 (6 bases). Germline values: CDR1 SGHAT, CDR2 FQNNGV. The CDR3 runs to 15 residues. The V gene lost 7 bases and the J gene lost 8 bases, with 21 bases spanning the gap. The CDR3 spells CASTMPGHHEDEQFF. The CDR3 region has the DNA TGTGCCAGCACCATGCCGGGACACCACGAGGATGAGCAGTTCTTC.

The chain joins TRBV28 to TRBJ2-5, with TRBD2 as a possible D gene (5 bases). Germline V gives CDR1 MDHEN, CDR2 SYDVKM. The CDR3 is 14 amino acids. V lost 2 bases and J lost 1, with 8 bases in between. The CDR3 loop reads CASSLDYLQETQYF. CDR3 DNA: TGTGCCAGCAGTTTAGACTACCTCCAAGAGACCCAGTACTTC.

With respect to this clone: A single base separates this from a much larger clone, so it may be a read error. V and J are TRBV28 and TRBJ2-7, with D unclear. Germline CDR1 and CDR2: MDHEN and SYDVKM. V shed 3 bases and J shed 2 bases, with 5 bases lying between them. CDR3 length: 12 amino acids. Written as DNA, the CDR3 is TGTGCCAGCAGTTTGACAACCTACGAGCAGTACTTC. As protein: CASSLTTYEQYF.